This T cell receptor beta chain was recorded in a study of blood T cells in healthy people across ages. Looked up from germline, CDR1 is MNHEY and CDR2 is SVGAGI. CDR3 length: 13 amino acids. The authors ran a second PCR of roughly 7 to 11 cycles using a sample-barcoded 5' primer and a J-beta primer mix. A single record per CDR3 protein comes from TCRdb applying MiXCR to the 5' RACE reads. Here the sample spans 980,000 or so distinct CDR3 sequences, 45% to 50% being singletons. The sample consisted of blood. The V call is TRBV6-5, the J call TRBJ2-5; a weak D match, TRBD1 (5 bases). Judging by the DNA end, TRBJ2-7 fits better; the J call may be wrong. This receptor was identified in a man aged 30 to 39 in good health. CDR3 region: CASSYQTAHEQYF. In DNA form, the CDR3 reads TGTGCCAGCAGTTACCAGACAGCACACGAGCAGTACTTC.